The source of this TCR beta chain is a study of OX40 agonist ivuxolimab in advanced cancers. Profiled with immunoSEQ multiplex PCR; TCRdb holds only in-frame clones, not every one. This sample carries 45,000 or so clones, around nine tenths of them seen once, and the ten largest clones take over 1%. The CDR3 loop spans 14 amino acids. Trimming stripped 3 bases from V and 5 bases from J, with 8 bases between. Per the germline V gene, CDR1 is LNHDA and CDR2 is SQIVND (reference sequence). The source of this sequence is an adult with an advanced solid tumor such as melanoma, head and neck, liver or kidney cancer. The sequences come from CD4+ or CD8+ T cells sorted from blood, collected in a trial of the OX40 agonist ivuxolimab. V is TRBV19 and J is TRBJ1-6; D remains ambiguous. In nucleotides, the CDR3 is TGTGCCAGTAGTATCGGACGGAATAATTCACCCCTCCACTTT. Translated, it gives CASSIGRNNSPLHF.